This T cell receptor (beta chain) was sequenced in a study of CD8+CD57+ T cells in acquired aplastic anemia. Overall study: When averaged, DNA from sorted CD4+ and CD8+ cells came to 3.2 ug.

TCR beta VDJ and CDR3 were profiled, and genomic DNA was the template. TCRdb redid the calling of the reads with MiXCR, one entry per CDR3 protein. The sample holds about 95,000 distinct CDR3 sequences, around 62% seen once. V lost 4 bases, J lost 4 bases, and 14 bases lay in between. In germline, CDR1 is SNHLY, CDR2 FYNNEI. The CDR3 spans 14 residues. Only patients with CD8+CD57+ cell expansion on flow cytometry were chosen for sequencing. By the time of blood sampling, patients had still received no therapy. This clonotype was sampled from a human donor with aplastic anemia. This chain connects TRBV2 to TRBJ2-7, with unresolved D. Input material: sorted CD4+, CD8+, or CD8+CD57+ T cells (not recorded which) from PBMCs. CDR3 in amino acids: CASSGQVALYEQYF. The CDR3 DNA reads as TGTGCCAGCAGTGGGCAGGTTGCTTTATACGAGCAGTACTTC.